The clone carrying this TCR beta chain was counted at least ten times. The antigen is not known. Germline loops: CDR1 DFQATT, CDR2 SNEGSKA (reference sequence). This CDR3 comprises 13 residues. The junction had 9 bases not matched to a gene; V was cut back by 2 bases and J by 10 bases. This sample stems from a study of T-cell reconstitution after alpha-beta-depleted transplantation in children. Study-wide results and limits: Diversity and T-cell counts at one year after transplant derived mostly from new T cells. Expanded clones from the graft, numbering several hundred, reportedly supplied alpha-beta T cells about two months after transplant. Surviving recipient T cells and thymic progenitors accounted for the high day-60 TCRbeta diversity observed in some patients.

Unique molecular identifiers were incorporated when the TCRbeta library was constructed. Each CDR3 protein gets one entry after TCRdb re-called the PCR reads with MiXCR. The data contain 600,000 to 800,000 distinct CDR3 sequences, less than 15% of them seen just once; the ten biggest clones take up around 0.8%. Sequences were derived from PBMCs, sampled before TCRalphabeta/CD19-depleted stem cell transplant. The rearrangement uses TRBV20-1 and TRBJ2-5, with TRBD2 matching 8 bases. The origin of this receptor is a girl aged 2-10 years with congenital amegakaryocytic thrombocytopenia, due to receive a stem cell transplant. CDR3 sequence reads: CSARHPSAGDQYF. As DNA, the CDR3 is TGCAGTGCTAGACACCCGTCAGCGGGAGACCAGTACTTC.